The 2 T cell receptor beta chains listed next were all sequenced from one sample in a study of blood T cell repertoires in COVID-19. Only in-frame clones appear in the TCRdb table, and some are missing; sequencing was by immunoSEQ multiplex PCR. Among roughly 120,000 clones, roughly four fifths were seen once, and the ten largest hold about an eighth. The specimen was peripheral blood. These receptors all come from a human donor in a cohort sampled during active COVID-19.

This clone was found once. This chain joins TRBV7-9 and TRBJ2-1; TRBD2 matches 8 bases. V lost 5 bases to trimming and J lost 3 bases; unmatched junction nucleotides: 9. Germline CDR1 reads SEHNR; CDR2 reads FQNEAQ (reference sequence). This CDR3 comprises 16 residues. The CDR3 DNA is TGTGCCAGCAGCGTATCTAGCGGGTACTTCTACAATGAGCAGTTCTTC. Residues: CASSVSSGYFYNEQFF.

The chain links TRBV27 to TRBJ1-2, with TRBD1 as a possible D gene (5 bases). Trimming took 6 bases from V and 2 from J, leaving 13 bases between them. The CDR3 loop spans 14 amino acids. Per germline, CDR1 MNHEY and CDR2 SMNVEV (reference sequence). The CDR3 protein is CASRGLGGNYGYTF. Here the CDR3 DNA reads TGTGCCAGCAGGGGACTGGGGGGGAACTATGGCTACACCTTC.